This T cell receptor beta chain was identified during a study of T cell responses to AZD1222 COVID-19 vaccine. Study conclusions and caveats: Spike-spanning, vaccine-associated CD4 TCRs were dominant at 160-218 and 743-854.

CDR3 length: 15 residues. Per germline, CDR1 SGHTA and CDR2 FQGNSA. V shed 1 base, J shed 10 bases, and the junction held 9 bases outside the gene matches. Of note for this clone: Its antigen is not known.

Profiling relied on immunoSEQ multiplex PCR, and the TCRdb table lists in-frame clones only, not all of them. The table includes over 100,000 clones, approximately 90% detected once. J is TRBJ1-5 and V is TRBV7-2; 8 nucleotides agree with TRBD1. This sample comprised peripheral blood, obtained on day 0 of AZD1222 vaccination. The TCR was taken from an adult in good health. The CDR3 bases are TGTGCCAGCAGCTTAGGCCAGGGGGCGGTTATACCCCAGCATTTT. Translating it yields CASSLGQGAVIPQHF.